The 11 T cell receptor beta chains below all came from one sample that was sequenced in a study of human T cells and chemical hapten exposure (TCRdb year 2021). The time point label for this specimen denotes: patch test 2, 6 weeks after DPC sensitization. The treatment or condition label, read with the paper, signifies: therapeutic diphenylcyclopropenone sensitization with weekly scalp DPC. Libraries were built with RACE. The sequencing machine was a NextSeq 500. TCRdb reanalyzed the raw reads on its own, using fastp at Q25 for trimming and MiXCR for clone calling, and kept in-frame beta chains. Each record represents a unique CDR3 protein, reported with the most common genes and DNA among its rows. In this sample the table shows 95,000 or so distinct CDR3 sequences, over 10% of which occur a single time. 3% to 4% of the sample comes from the top ten. Source: whole blood, taken in connection with sensitization to the hapten diphenylcyclopropenone (DPC). Every receptor here comes from a woman in her thirties or forties with alopecia areata. Some clones in this sample may be carry-over from other donors' samples.

This clonotype was seen more than once but under ten times. The DNA for the CDR3 is TGCAGTGCTAGAGGAGCGTACGAGCAGTACTTC. Translated, it gives CSARGAYEQYF. This chain uses TRBV20-1 with TRBJ2-7; no firm D call. V gave up 1 base and J gave up 4 bases, with 5 bases separating them. There are 11 residues in the CDR3. CDR1 and CDR2 from the germline V gene are DFQATT and SNEGSKA (reference sequence).

The sample holds many counts of this clonotype. V is TRBV5-6 and J is TRBJ2-3, with D uncertain. V was trimmed by 2 bases and J by 2 bases, leaving 12 bases between them. This CDR3 region has 15 residues. Germline values: CDR1 SGHDT, CDR2 YYEEEE. In nucleotides, the CDR3 is TGTGCCAGCAGCTTTGGCAGGATTATCACAGATACGCAGTATTTT. Translated, it gives CASSFGRIITDTQYF.

The table lists this clonotype with a few counts. The V call is TRBV5-1, the J call TRBJ2-3; maybe TRBD2 (5 bases). V dropped 3 bases and J dropped 5 bases, with 22 bases sitting between them. CDR3 size: 17 residues. Germline values: CDR1 SGHRS, CDR2 YFSETQ. The CDR3 nucleotides are TGCGCCAGCAGCTCCCTCGCGGCCGGAGGATTGGGAGATACGCAGTATTTT. As protein: CASSSLAAGGLGDTQYF.

This clonotype occurred many times. The gene calls are TRBV7-6 and TRBJ1-3, with D tentatively TRBD1 (6 bases). Germline CDR1 is SGHVS and CDR2 is FNYEAQ. CDR3 length: 15 residues. V dropped 5 bases and J dropped 0 bases, with 11 bases sitting between them. The DNA of the CDR3 is TGTGCCAGCAGCGGGGACATAATCTCTGGAAACACCATATATTTT. This sequence encodes CASSGDIISGNTIYF.

This clonotype has a count of ten or more. The rearrangement uses TRBV12-3 or TRBV12-4 and TRBJ1-1; D unresolved. The V gene lost 6 bases and the J gene lost 1 base, with 3 bases spanning the gap. The CDR3 consists of 11 residues. The CDR3 here is CASSSNTEAFF. As DNA, the CDR3 is TGTGCCAGCAGCTCGAACACTGAAGCTTTCTTT.

This clonotype was counted a few times. CDR3 in amino acids: CASSPALDTQYF. CDR3 bases: TGTGCCAGCAGTCCGGCCTTAGATACGCAGTATTTT. The chain uses TRBV28 and TRBJ2-3; D uncertain. Germline values: CDR1 MDHEN, CDR2 SYDVKM. This CDR3 spans 12 amino acids. Trimming shortened V by 5 bases and J by 5 bases, and 8 bases separated the two germline ends.

This chain uses TRBV5-1 with TRBJ1-2; no reliable D call. Germline V gene data show CDR1 as SGHRS and CDR2 as YFSETQ. V was pared by 0 bases and J by 8 bases, with 11 bases between. The CDR3 extends over 13 amino acids. CDR3 protein: CASSLDPPGGYTF. The DNA for the CDR3 is TGCGCCAGCAGCTTGGACCCCCCTGGAGGCTACACCTTC.

A few counts support this clonotype. The chain uses TRBV7-9 and TRBJ1-1; D not certain. Germline CDR1 SEHNR, CDR2 FQNEAQ (reference sequence). This CDR3 region has 12 residues. Trimming left V 5 bases short and J 10 bases short, with 14 bases between. CDR3 residues: CASSQTNTRAFF. DNA of the CDR3: TGTGCCAGCAGCCAAACTAATACGCGAGCTTTCTTT.

The chain uses TRBV5-5 and TRBJ2-1; 7 positions match TRBD2. Losses at the gene ends were 3 bases for V and 4 bases for J; bases not matched to a gene: 10. This CDR3 comprises 16 residues. Germline lookup yields CDR1 SGHKS and CDR2 YYEKEE (reference sequence). The CDR3 sequence: CASSSRTGLKYNEQFF. The CDR3 nucleotides read TGTGCCAGCAGCTCAAGGACGGGACTAAAATACAATGAGCAGTTCTTC.

In the case of this clonotype: One junction end does not reproduce the germline sequence, and a read error may be involved. The chain carries TRBV10-3 and TRBJ2-7; D could derive from TRBD1 or TRBD2 (5 bases each). Per germline, CDR1 ENHRY and CDR2 SYGVKD. This CDR3 region has 16 residues. CDR3: CAIGDLIRDGTYEQYF. Here the CDR3 DNA reads TGTGCCATCGGTGACTTGATCCGGGACGGGACCTACGAGCAGTACTTC.

This clonotype occurred a few times. The chain is built from TRBV28 and TRBJ1-1; D is unclear. V lost 4 bases and J lost 1, with 13 bases in between. The CDR3 runs 15 residues. The germline CDR1 and CDR2 sequences are MDHEN and SYDVKM. The CDR3 DNA is TGTGCCAGCAGTTCGCCCCTCGAGGGGAACACTGAAGCTTTCTTT. Its protein product is CASSSPLEGNTEAFF.